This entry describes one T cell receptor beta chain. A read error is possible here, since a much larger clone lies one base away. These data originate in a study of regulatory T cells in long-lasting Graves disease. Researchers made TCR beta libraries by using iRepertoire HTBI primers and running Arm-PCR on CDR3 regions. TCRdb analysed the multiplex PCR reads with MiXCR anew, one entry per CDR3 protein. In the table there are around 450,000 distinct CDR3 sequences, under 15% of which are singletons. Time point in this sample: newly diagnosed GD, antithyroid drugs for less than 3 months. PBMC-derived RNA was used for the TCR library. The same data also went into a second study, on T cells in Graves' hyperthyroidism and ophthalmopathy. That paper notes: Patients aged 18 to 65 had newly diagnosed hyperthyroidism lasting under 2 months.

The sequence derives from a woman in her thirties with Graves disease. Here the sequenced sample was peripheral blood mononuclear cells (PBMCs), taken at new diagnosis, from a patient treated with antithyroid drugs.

The CDR3 DNA follows: TGTGCCAGCAGTTACTCGGACAGGCCGAACACTGAAGCTTCCTTT. This gives the protein CASSYSDRPNTEASF. The J gene is TRBJ1-1, the V gene TRBV6-2 or TRBV6-3; 7 bases fit TRBD1. The CDR3 contains 15 residues. The germline CDR1 and CDR2 sequences are MNHEY and SVGEGT.